The present entry profiles one TCR beta chain with its context. The target antigen is unknown. Sample time point: week 11, during vaccination. The content of each vaccine dose was 300 ug of mutant IDH1 20-mer peptide, and topical imiquimod accompanied it. The data originate from a study of a mutant IDH1 vaccine in newly diagnosed glioma. Study background: Investigators started vaccination 4-6 weeks after radiotherapy alone, or with temozolomide cycles. Patients arrived already treated with radiotherapy, temozolomide, or both, most having had both.

In germline, CDR1 is LNHDA, CDR2 SQIVND (reference sequence). This CDR3 comprises 15 residues. V dropped 3 bases and J dropped 0 bases, with 12 bases sitting between them. Assay: immunoSEQ multiplex PCR; the TCRdb copy retains only in-frame clones and omits some. This sample has roughly 130,000 clones, with roughly 75% found just once. The sequencing here drew on PBMCs, taken from a glioma patient whose treatment included an IDH1 peptide vaccine. V and J are TRBV19 and TRBJ2-7; D unclear. This receptor was taken from a man aged 35 to 55 with glioma. This chain's CDR3 is CASSIRGLSSYEQYF. CDR3 bases: TGTGCCAGTAGTATCCGTGGGTTAAGCTCCTACGAGCAGTACTTC.